A selection of T cell receptor beta chains follows, all from one sample in a study of cytomegalovirus exposure and HLA in healthy donors. Produced via immunoSEQ multiplex PCR; TCRdb's table is partial and in-frame only. Counted here are about 98,000 clones, around two thirds occurring once; the ten biggest clones make up under 2%. Source material: PBMCs. The origin of the receptors is a male donor in good health and CMV-seronegative. Each CDR3 is given with its conserved first and last residue. Each record gives: V gene, J gene, clone size, D gene, CDR3 protein, CDR3 DNA. D genes are given only for firm matches. Some rows have no size entry. The others give once, few or many, or a class for an expanded clone.

V gene: TRBV23-1; J gene: TRBJ2-7; clone size: .; D gene: TRBD2; CDR3 protein: CASSPSESREETYEQYF; CDR3 DNA: TGCGCCAGCAGTCCCAGCGAGTCACGGGAGGAGACCTACGAGCAGTACTTC
V gene: TRBV6-5; J gene: TRBJ2-2; clone size: .; D gene: .; CDR3 protein: CASKFRSSNTGELFF; CDR3 DNA: TGTGCCAGCAAATTTCGTTCCTCGAACACCGGGGAGCTGTTTTTT
V gene: TRBV28; J gene: TRBJ1-2; clone size: once; D gene: TRBD1; CDR3 protein: CASTTGAGGGYGYTF; CDR3 DNA: TGTGCCAGCACCACAGGGGCAGGGGGCGGCTATGGCTACACCTTC
V gene: TRBV11-2; J gene: TRBJ2-1; clone size: .; D gene: TRBD2; CDR3 protein: CASSWGEGQFF; CDR3 DNA: TGTGCCAGCAGCTGGGGGGAGGGGCAGTTCTTC
V gene: TRBV2; J gene: TRBJ1-5; clone size: few; D gene: .; CDR3 protein: CASSEGAGNQPQHF; CDR3 DNA: TGTGCCAGCAGTGAGGGGGCTGGCAATCAGCCCCAGCATTTT
V gene: TRBV21-1; J gene: TRBJ1-2; clone size: few; D gene: .; CDR3 protein: CASSRRRGPRGYTF; CDR3 DNA: TGTGCCAGCAGCCGCCGGAGGGGCCCACGGGGCTACACCTTC
V gene: TRBV11-1; J gene: TRBJ2-5; clone size: few; D gene: .; CDR3 protein: CASSLVGNRETQYF; CDR3 DNA: TGTGCCAGCAGCTTAGTCGGGAATCGAGAGACCCAGTACTTC
V gene: TRBV27; J gene: TRBJ1-1; clone size: .; D gene: .; CDR3 protein: CASISSLNTEAFF; CDR3 DNA: TGTGCCAGCATTAGCAGCTTGAACACTGAAGCTTTCTTT
V gene: TRBV27; J gene: TRBJ2-3; clone size: .; D gene: TRBD2; CDR3 protein: CASSLRPSGTVADTQYF; CDR3 DNA: TGTGCCAGCAGTTTAAGGCCTAGCGGTACTGTAGCAGATACGCAGTATTTT
V gene: TRBV27; J gene: TRBJ2-1; clone size: .; D gene: TRBD2; CDR3 protein: CASSGSGRSYNEQFF; CDR3 DNA: TGTGCCAGCAGTGGTAGCGGGAGGTCATACAATGAGCAGTTCTTC
V gene: TRBV19; J gene: TRBJ1-1; clone size: .; D gene: .; CDR3 protein: CASSAAILGSTEAFF; CDR3 DNA: TGTGCCAGTAGTGCCGCCATCCTAGGGAGCACTGAAGCTTTCTTT
V gene: TRBV5-1; J gene: TRBJ1-5; clone size: .; D gene: TRBD1; CDR3 protein: CASSLGGQVWQPQHF; CDR3 DNA: TGCGCCAGCAGCTTGGGGGGACAGGTTTGGCAGCCCCAGCATTTT
V gene: TRBV27; J gene: TRBJ2-5; clone size: .; D gene: .; CDR3 protein: CASSLAGKETQYF; CDR3 DNA: TGTGCCAGCAGTTTAGCGGGTAAAGAGACCCAGTACTTC
V gene: TRBV29-1; J gene: TRBJ2-7; clone size: .; D gene: TRBD1; CDR3 protein: CSVETGRGPYEQYF; CDR3 DNA: TGCAGCGTTGAAACGGGCAGGGGGCCCTACGAGCAGTACTTC
V gene: TRBV6-5; J gene: TRBJ1-4; clone size: .; D gene: .; CDR3 protein: CATTMGPNNEKLFF; CDR3 DNA: TGTGCCACCACGATGGGGCCGAATAATGAAAAACTGTTTTTT
V gene: TRBV9; J gene: TRBJ2-7; clone size: .; D gene: .; CDR3 protein: CASSAGHRSSYEQYF; CDR3 DNA: TGTGCCAGCAGCGCGGGACACCGGAGCTCCTACGAGCAGTACTTC
V gene: TRBV19; J gene: TRBJ2-2; clone size: .; D gene: .; CDR3 protein: CASSSGTHTGELFF; CDR3 DNA: TGTGCCAGTAGTTCTGGGACACACACCGGGGAGCTGTTTTTT